These 27 T cell receptor beta chains were all obtained from the same sample, sequenced in a study of blood T cell repertoires in COVID-19. The table came from immunoSEQ multiplex PCR; TCRdb's copy has only in-frame clones and leaves some out. The table has some 250,000 clones, approximately 80% seen once. Sample: peripheral blood. These receptors originate from a middle-aged man with acute or convalescent COVID-19.

This chain links TRBV12-5 with TRBJ1-2, with a weak D call TRBD1 (5 bases). The ends were cut back, 1 base at V and 4 bases at J, with 16 bases in the middle. The CDR3 runs 16 residues. CDR1 is LGHNT, CDR2 FRNRAP, per germline. The CDR3 region is CASGLASIRAPYGYTF. The DNA for the CDR3 is TGTGCTAGTGGTTTGGCTTCCATCAGGGCCCCCTATGGCTACACCTTC. Full variable domain (remainder filled in from reference TRBV12-5 and TRBJ1-2): DARVTQTPRHKVTEMGQEVTMRCQPILGHNTVFWYRQTMMQGLELLAYFRNRAPLDDSGMPKDRFSAEMPDATLATLKIQPSEPRDSAVYFCASGLASIRAPYGYTFGSGTRLTVV.

The chain carries TRBV19 and TRBJ2-2, with TRBD1 matching 7 bases. The CDR3 contains 12 residues. After removal of 4 bases from V and 13 bases from J, the junction contained 6 bases not matched to a gene. Germline CDR1 is LNHDA and CDR2 is SQIVND (reference sequence). The CDR3 DNA sequence: TGTGCCAGTAGTAGACAGGGTGCCGGGCTGTTTTTT. Its protein is CASSRQGAGLFF.

This chain connects TRBV27 to TRBJ1-5; D remains unclear. Germline assignment: CDR1 MNHEY and CDR2 SMNVEV (reference sequence). Trimming took off 7 bases at V and 5 bases at J, with 9 bases between the two ends. This CDR3 has 12 amino acids. The CDR3 region is CASKERDQPQHF. The CDR3 DNA follows: TGTGCCAGCAAGGAGAGGGATCAGCCCCAGCATTTT.

The J gene is TRBJ1-2, the V gene TRBV18; no firm D call. This CDR3 comprises 16 residues. From germline, CDR1 is KGHSH and CDR2 LQKENI. V lost 6 bases and J 4 bases, leaving 21 bases between the germline ends. In DNA form, the CDR3 reads TGTGCCAGCTCTCAGACGGATCAGGCGGGAGGCTATGGCTACACCTTC. Amino acid sequence: CASSQTDQAGGYGYTF.

The chain uses TRBV5-1 and TRBJ1-1; 9 nucleotides align to TRBD1. Germline CDR1 reads SGHRS; CDR2 reads YFSETQ. The V and J ends lost 3 bases and 4 bases, in that order; junction bases with no gene match: 4. This CDR3 has 14 residues. For the CDR3, the DNA is TGCGCCAGCAGCTCGACAGGGGGGACCACTGAAGCTTTCTTT. Translated, it gives CASSSTGGTTEAFF.

The chain recombines TRBV3-1 (or the pseudogene TRBV3-2) with TRBJ2-1; 8 bases are shared with TRBD2. The J segment lost 14 bases and the V segment lost 1 base, leaving 13 bases of the junction unmatched. Germline V gene lookup returns CDR1 LGHDT and CDR2 YNNKEL (reference sequence). The CDR3 runs to 15 residues. The CDR3 here is CASSQGSGGSHVEFF. DNA for the CDR3: TGTGCCAGCAGCCAAGGTTCGGGAGGGTCACACGTTGAGTTCTTC.

The chain couples TRBV6-5 to TRBJ2-7, with TRBD2 matching over 9 bases. The CDR3 totals 14 residues. The germline CDR1 and CDR2 sequences are MNHEY and SVGAGI. V dropped 4 bases and J dropped 6; count of bases not matched to a gene: 7. In DNA, the CDR3 is TGTGCCAGCAGTTCCGCGGGAGGGCCGCGCGAGCAGTACTTC. It translates to CASSSAGGPREQYF.

The V gene is TRBV27, the J gene TRBJ1-2, with unresolved D. The CDR3 extends over 15 amino acids. Germline V CDR1 and CDR2: MNHEY, SMNVEV (reference sequence). The V end lost 3 bases, the J end lost 2 bases, and 13 bases lay between the germline ends. The CDR3 DNA reads as TGTGCCAGCAGTTTCATAAACCCCCGGAACTATGGCTACACCTTC. Translating gives CASSFINPRNYGYTF.

CDR3 DNA sequence: TGTGCCACCAGCAGAGTCGGACAGGAGAATGAAAAACTGTTTTTT. Protein product: CATSRVGQENEKLFF. The V call is TRBV15, the J call TRBJ1-4; 7 bases fit TRBD1. Germline values: CDR1 LNHNV, CDR2 YYDKDF (reference sequence). The CDR3 sequence is 15 residues long. With 1 base clipped from V and 5 bases from J, the junction kept 4 bases outside the gene matches.

The chain is built from TRBV5-4 and TRBJ1-2, with TRBD1 identical over 10 bases. The CDR3 spans 16 residues. With V trimmed by 4 bases and J by 5 bases, 11 bases remained unmatched. Germline V gives CDR1 SGHNT, CDR2 YYREEE (reference sequence). CDR3 loop: CASSLGGGQGLYGYTF. CDR3 DNA: TGTGCCAGCAGCCTGGGTGGGGGACAGGGGTTATATGGCTACACCTTC.

This clone was detected only once. This rearrangement joins TRBV3-1 (or the pseudogene TRBV3-2) to TRBJ2-7; the match to TRBD2 covers 13 bases. The CDR3 has 16 amino acids. Germline CDR1 reads LGHDT; CDR2 reads YNNKEL (reference sequence). V dropped 3 bases and J dropped 3; count of bases not matched to a gene: 5. The chain's CDR3 is CASSHPGTSGNYEQYF. The CDR3 nucleotides read TGTGCCAGCAGCCACCCCGGGACTAGCGGGAACTACGAGCAGTACTTC.

This clone was seen more than once but under ten times. The rearrangement joins TRBV30 to TRBJ1-6; D is unresolved. The CDR3 is 12 amino acids. Germline V lookup: CDR1 GTSNPN, CDR2 SVGIG (reference sequence). Trimming cost V 2 bases and J 10 bases, with 9 bases left between them. The CDR3: CAWSRGGSPLHF. In DNA form, the CDR3 reads TGTGCCTGGAGTCGCGGAGGCTCACCCCTCCACTTT.

The chain links TRBV19 to TRBJ1-5; TRBD1 agrees at 7 bases. The V gene end was trimmed by 2 bases and the J gene end by 6 bases; junction bases not matched to a gene: 7. The CDR3 is 15 amino acids. Germline-derived CDR1 and CDR2 are LNHDA and SQIVND (reference sequence). As DNA, the CDR3 is TGTGCCAGTAGTATAAGACAGGGTGAAGCTCAGCCCCAGCATTTT. It is translated as CASSIRQGEAQPQHF.

In this sample, this clone turned up once. This chain uses TRBV2 with TRBJ1-4, with TRBD1 matching 9 bases. Trimming removed 6 bases from V and 5 bases from J; junction bases left unmatched: 7. The CDR3 runs to 15 residues. Germline CDR1 and CDR2: SNHLY and FYNNEI. The CDR3 is CASSTPGQGNEKLFF. The CDR3 nucleotides are TGTGCCAGCAGCACTCCGGGACAGGGAAATGAAAAACTGTTTTTT. Filled out from reference TRBV2 and TRBJ1-4, the complete variable domain reads EPEVTQTPSHQVTQMGQEVILRCVPISNHLYFYWYRQILGQKVEFLVSFYNNEISEKSEIFDDQFSVERPDGSNFTLKIRSTKLEDSAMYFCASSTPGQGNEKLFFGSGTQLSVL.

J is TRBJ2-3 and V is TRBV5-8; TRBD2 is a possible D gene (6 bases). Germline V lookup: CDR1 SGHTS, CDR2 YDEGEE. The CDR3 extends over 16 amino acids. V was cut by 0 bases and J by 2 bases, with 13 bases left in between. The DNA of the CDR3 is TGTGCCAGCAGCTTGGCCGGAGGGGATCTCACAGATACGCAGTATTTT. Translation gives CASSLAGGDLTDTQYF.

The chain joins TRBV19 to TRBJ2-3; D remains ambiguous. The CDR3 totals 13 residues. Germline V gives CDR1 LNHDA, CDR2 SQIVND (reference sequence). Trimming removed 7 bases from V and 0 bases from J, with 8 bases in between. The CDR3 region has the DNA TGTGCCAGTATGCGGCCTAGCACAGATACGCAGTATTTT. This translates into CASMRPSTDTQYF.

The chain uses TRBV7-9 and TRBJ2-7; D might be TRBD2 (5 bases). Germline CDR1 and CDR2: SEHNR and FQNEAQ (reference sequence). The CDR3 contains 13 residues. Trimming stripped 1 base from V and 4 bases from J, with 8 bases between. The CDR3: CASSLVEGYEQYF. In DNA, the CDR3 is TGTGCCAGCAGCTTAGTCGAGGGTTACGAGCAGTACTTC.

This clone was seen a few times. This chain uses TRBV5-1 with TRBJ2-7; TRBD2 agrees at 8 bases. J gave up 3 bases and V 1 base, and 6 bases lay outside the gene matches. The CDR3 spans 15 residues. Germline assignment: CDR1 SGHRS and CDR2 YFSETQ. This CDR3 is CASSLNSGAFYEQYF. DNA for the CDR3: TGCGCCAGCAGCTTGAATAGCGGGGCATTCTACGAGCAGTACTTC.

CDR3 protein: CASLQGWTEAFF. CDR3 in DNA: TGTGCCAGCCTCCAGGGGTGGACTGAAGCTTTCTTT. The chain links TRBV2 to TRBJ1-1; D possibly corresponds to TRBD1 (6 bases). CDR1 SNHLY and CDR2 FYNNEI come from the germline V gene. The length of the CDR3 is 12 residues. The V end was cut by 8 bases, the J end by 5 bases, with 12 bases between.

The gene calls are TRBV7-2 and TRBJ2-1; no reliable D call. V lost 2 bases and J lost 10, with 9 bases in between. Germline values: CDR1 SGHTA, CDR2 FQGNSA. This CDR3 region has 12 residues. CDR3 region: CASSLTDVEQFF. Here the CDR3 DNA reads TGTGCCAGCAGCTTAACAGACGTCGAGCAGTTCTTC.

The chain is built from TRBV7-2 and TRBJ1-3; D gene unclear. Trimming took 5 bases from V and 1 from J, leaving 12 bases between them. The CDR3 has 15 amino acids. The germline CDR1 and CDR2 sequences are SGHTA and FQGNSA. The CDR3 sequence: CASSPTAGSGNTIYF. The CDR3 bases are TGTGCCAGCAGCCCCACCGCGGGGTCTGGAAACACCATATATTTT. The whole variable domain, filled in from reference TRBV7-2 and TRBJ1-3, reads GAGVSQSPSNKVTEKGKDVELRCDPISGHTALYWYRQSLGQGLEFLIYFQGNSAPDKSGLPSDRFSAERTGGSVSTLTIQRTQQEDSAVYLCASSPTAGSGNTIYFGEGSWLTVV.

The V gene is TRBV7-2, the J gene TRBJ2-7; the match to TRBD1 covers 8 bases. The ends lost 8 bases at V and 4 bases at J; junction bases unmatched: 7. Germline CDR1 is SGHTA and CDR2 is FQGNSA. This CDR3 spans 13 amino acids. CDR3 sequence (DNA): TGTGCCAGCGCTCGCGACAGGGGTTACGAGCAGTACTTC. It encodes CASARDRGYEQYF.

This chain joins TRBV6-5 and TRBJ2-7, with 8 bases matching TRBD1. This CDR3 contains 15 residues. The V gene's germline CDR1 is MNHEY and CDR2 SVGAGI. J lost 3 bases, V lost 5 bases, and 9 bases had no gene match. CDR3 in DNA: TGTGCCAGCAGTCAAAATACAGGGGGAATCTACGAGCAGTACTTC. As protein: CASSQNTGGIYEQYF.

The chain recombines TRBV10-3 with TRBJ2-7, with D maybe TRBD2 (5 bases). The V gene's germline CDR1 is ENHRY and CDR2 SYGVKD. Trimming took off 6 bases at V and 3 bases at J, with 6 bases between the two ends. This CDR3 is 11 amino acids long. CDR3: CAIRDFYEQYF. CDR3 nucleotide sequence: TGTGCCATCAGGGACTTCTACGAGCAGTACTTC.

This clone was seen only a few times. Within the sample, other DNA sequences also encode this same CDR3. The V and J genes are TRBV6-2 or TRBV6-3 and TRBJ2-2; 9 positions match TRBD1. Germline loops: CDR1 MNHEY, CDR2 SVGEGT. The CDR3 runs to 14 residues. Germline trimming cut 4 bases from V and 5 bases from J; bases unmatched to any gene: 2. CDR3 nucleotide sequence: TGTGCCAGCAGTTCAGGGACAGGGACCGGGGAGCTGTTTTTT. It is translated as CASSSGTGTGELFF.

The chain joins TRBV18 to TRBJ2-1, with D maybe TRBD1 (6 bases). This CDR3 is built from 13 residues. CDR1 is KGHSH, CDR2 LQKENI, per germline. The germline V and J ends were trimmed by 6 bases and 6 bases, with 12 bases remaining between them. The CDR3 is CASSPIQGNEQFF. CDR3 DNA sequence: TGTGCCAGCTCCCCAATACAGGGCAATGAGCAGTTCTTC.

This CDR3 reads CASSPTGESQHF. CDR3 nucleotides: TGTGCCAGCAGCCCTACAGGGGAGTCCCAGCATTTT. The V gene is TRBV7-2, the J gene TRBJ1-5; 7 bases fit TRBD1. Per germline, CDR1 SGHTA and CDR2 FQGNSA. Losses at the gene ends were 5 bases for V and 11 bases for J; bases not matched to a gene: 6. This CDR3 has 12 amino acids.